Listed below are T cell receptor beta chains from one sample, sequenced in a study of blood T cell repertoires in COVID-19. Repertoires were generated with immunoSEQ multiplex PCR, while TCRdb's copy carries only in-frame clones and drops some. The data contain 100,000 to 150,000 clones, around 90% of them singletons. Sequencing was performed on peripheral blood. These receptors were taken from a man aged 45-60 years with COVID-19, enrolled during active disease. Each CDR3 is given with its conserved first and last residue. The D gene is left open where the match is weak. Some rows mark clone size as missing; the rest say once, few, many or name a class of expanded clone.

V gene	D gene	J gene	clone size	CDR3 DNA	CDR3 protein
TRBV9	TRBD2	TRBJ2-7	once	TGTGCCAGCAGCGCAGGACTAGCGGGCTACGAGCAGTACTTC	CASSAGLAGYEQYF
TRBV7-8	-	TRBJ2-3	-	TGTGCCAGCAGCTTACCCAGGGGATTCACAGATACGCAGTATTTT	CASSLPRGFTDTQYF
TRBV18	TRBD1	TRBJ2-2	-	TGTGCCAGCTCAACGGACAGGGGGGGGAACACCGGGGAGCTGTTTTTT	CASSTDRGGNTGELFF
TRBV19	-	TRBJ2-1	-	TGTGCCAGTAGGCCGGCGGGATCGTCCTACAATGAGCAGTTCTTC	CASRPAGSSYNEQFF
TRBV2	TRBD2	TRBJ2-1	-	TGTGCCAGCAGGGCACTAGCGGGAGTCGCTAATGAGCAGTTCTTC	CASRALAGVANEQFF
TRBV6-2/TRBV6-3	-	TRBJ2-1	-	TGTGCCAGCAGTTCCGGACTGGCCTACAATGAGCAGTTCTTC	CASSSGLAYNEQFF
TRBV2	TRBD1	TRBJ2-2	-	TGTGCCAGCATGGGGCAGGGGGCCTTTACCGGGGAGCTGTTTTTT	CASMGQGAFTGELFF
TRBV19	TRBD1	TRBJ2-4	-	TGTGCCAGTAGTCCTCTGGGACAGGGGGCCAAAAACATTCAGTACTTC	CASSPLGQGAKNIQYF
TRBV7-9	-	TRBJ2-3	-	TGTGCCAGCAGCTTAGGAGGCGGGGAGCCAGCGCAGTATTTT	CASSLGGGEPAQYF
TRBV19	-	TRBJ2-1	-	TGTGCCAGTAGTACGAGACTGGGTGAGCAGTTCTTC	CASSTRLGEQFF
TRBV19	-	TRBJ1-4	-	TGTGCCAGTAGTGCAACCGGGACAACAATCGAAAAACTGTTTTTT	CASSATGTTIEKLFF
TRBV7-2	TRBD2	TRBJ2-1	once	TGTGCCAGCAGCTACACTATAGGACTAGCGGGGGGAGGAAATGAGCAGTTCTTC	CASSYTIGLAGGGNEQFF
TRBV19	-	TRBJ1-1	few	TGTGCCAGTAGTAAAGCGGCAGGCATGAACACTGAAGCTTTCTTT	CASSKAAGMNTEAFF
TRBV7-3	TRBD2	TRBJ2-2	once	TGTGCCAGCAGCTCTAGCGGGAGTGGGGCCGGGGAGCTGTTTTTT	CASSSSGSGAGELFF
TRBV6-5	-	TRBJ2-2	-	TGTGCCAGCACCCACTCGGTAAACACCGGGGAGCTGTTTTTT	CASTHSVNTGELFF
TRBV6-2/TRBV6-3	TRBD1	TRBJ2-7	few	TGTGCCAGCAGTTACTCGGCAGGGGGATTCTACGAGCAGTACTTC	CASSYSAGGFYEQYF
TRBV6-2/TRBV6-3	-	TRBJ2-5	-	TGTGCCAGCAGTTACCTACAGCGAACGGGGGAGACCCAGTACTTC	CASSYLQRTGETQYF
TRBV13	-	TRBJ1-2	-	TGTGCCAGCAGCTTAGAAGCGGACAGAATTAACTATGGCTACACCTTC	CASSLEADRINYGYTF
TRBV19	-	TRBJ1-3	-	TGTGCCAGTAGTATCACCGGGACAACGAGAATCATATATTTT	CASSITGTTRIIYF
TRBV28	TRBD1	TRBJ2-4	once	TGTGCCAGCAGTTTAACAGGGGTCAGGATAGCCAAAAACATTCAGTACTTC	CASSLTGVRIAKNIQYF
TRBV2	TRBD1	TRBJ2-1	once	TGTGCCAGCATACAGGGGGCGCCGTCCTACAATGAGCAGTTCTTC	CASIQGAPSYNEQFF
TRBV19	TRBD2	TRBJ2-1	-	TGTGCCAGTAGTATACGGAATAGCGGGAGCTCCTACAATGAGCAGTTCTTC	CASSIRNSGSSYNEQFF
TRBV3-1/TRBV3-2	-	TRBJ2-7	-	TGTGCCAGCAGCCAAGATATAAGGACAACCGGAGAGCAGTACTTC	CASSQDIRTTGEQYF
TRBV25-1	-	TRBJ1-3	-	TGTGCCAGCAGTCGAGCAGGGGCTGGAAACACCATATATTTT	CASSRAGAGNTIYF
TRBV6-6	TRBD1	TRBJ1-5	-	TGTGCCAGCATCCTGGACAGGTCAGGCAATCAGCCCCAGCATTTT	CASILDRSGNQPQHF
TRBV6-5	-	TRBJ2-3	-	TGTGCCAGCAGTTACTCGTCGGCTAGCGAGGATACGCAGTATTTT	CASSYSSASEDTQYF
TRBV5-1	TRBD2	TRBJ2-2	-	TGCGCCAGCAGCGTAGCCGGGACTAGCGGGAGTTTGGGGGAGCTGTTTTTT	CASSVAGTSGSLGELFF
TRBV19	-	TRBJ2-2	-	TGTGCCAGTGCCGGGACACGCTTCACCGGGGAGCTGTTTTTT	CASAGTRFTGELFF
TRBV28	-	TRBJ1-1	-	TGTGCCTCCCGGGATGGTAACACTGAAGCTTTCTTT	CASRDGNTEAFF
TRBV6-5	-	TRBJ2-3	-	TGTGCCAGCAGTTACTCGAGATTTACTTTAGATACGCAGTATTTT	CASSYSRFTLDTQYF
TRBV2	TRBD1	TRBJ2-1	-	TGTGCCAGCAGTAAGACAGGGTACGAGCAGTTCTTC	CASSKTGYEQFF
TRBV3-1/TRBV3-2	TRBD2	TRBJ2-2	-	TGTGCCAGCTACAACTCGGGCGGGAGTGGGACCGGGGAGCTGTTTTTT	CASYNSGGSGTGELFF
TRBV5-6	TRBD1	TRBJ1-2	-	TGTGCCAGCAGCTCAGACAGGGTATCTAACTATGGCTACACCTTC	CASSSDRVSNYGYTF
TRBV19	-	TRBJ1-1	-	TGTGCCAGTAGTATCTTCTCGCCTCACGGGGACACTGAAGCTTTCTTT	CASSIFSPHGDTEAFF
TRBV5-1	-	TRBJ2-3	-	TGCGCCAGCAGCTCCCGGCGGGGAGACCACGAGGGGCAGTATTTT	CASSSRRGDHEGQYF
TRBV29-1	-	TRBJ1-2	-	TGCAGCGTTGAATCAGGGGAAGGCTACACCTTC	CSVESGEGYTF
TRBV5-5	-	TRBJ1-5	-	TGTGCCAGCAGCCCCGCGGGGGGCAGTCAGCCCCAGCATTTT	CASSPAGGSQPQHF
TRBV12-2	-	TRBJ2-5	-	TGTGCAAGTCGCTTAGCGCTGCGCGGGAGGGCCTATGAGACCCAGTACTTC	CASRLALRGRAYETQYF
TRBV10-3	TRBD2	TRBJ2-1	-	TGTGCCATCGGTTCCGGACTAGCGGATTTATACAATGAGCAGTTCTTC	CAIGSGLADLYNEQFF
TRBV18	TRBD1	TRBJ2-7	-	TGTGCCAGCTCACCCGGGACAGGGGACAACGAGCAGTACTTC	CASSPGTGDNEQYF
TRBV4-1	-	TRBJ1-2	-	TGCGCCAGCAGCCATCCTCGGACAGAGTTGGGCTACACCTTC	CASSHPRTELGYTF
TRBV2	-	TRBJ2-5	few	TGTGCCAGCTCGTTGGACACAGAGACCCAGTACTTC	CASSLDTETQYF
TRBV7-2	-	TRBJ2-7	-	TGTGCCAGCAGCCCGAGCTCCTACGAGCAGTACTTC	CASSPSSYEQYF
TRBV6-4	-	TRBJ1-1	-	TGTGCCAGCAGCCCCCGCGGGGAGAGCACTGAAGCTTTCTTT	CASSPRGESTEAFF
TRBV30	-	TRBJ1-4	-	TGTGCCTGGAGTTCCTCTAGAGGCGGCACTAATGAAAAACTGTTTTTT	CAWSSSRGGTNEKLFF
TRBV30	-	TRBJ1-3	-	TGTGCCTGGACGGGGACTAGTGGAAACACCATATATTTT	CAWTGTSGNTIYF
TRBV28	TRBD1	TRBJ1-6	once	TGTGCCAGCAGTTTATGGGGACAGGGAGGGTCACCCCTCCACTTT	CASSLWGQGGSPLHF
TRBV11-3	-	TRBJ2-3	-	TGTGCCAGCAGCTTAGGGAGACTCACAGATACGCAGTATTTT	CASSLGRLTDTQYF
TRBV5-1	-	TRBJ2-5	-	TGCGCCAGCAGCTTGCCGACAGCCTACCAAGAGACCCAGTACTTC	CASSLPTAYQETQYF
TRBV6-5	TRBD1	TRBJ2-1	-	TGTGCCAGCAGTTACTCTCGACAGGGGTACTACAATGAGCAGTTCTTC	CASSYSRQGYYNEQFF
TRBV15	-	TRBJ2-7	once	TGTGCCACCAGCAGAGGAGGTTCTCTCTCCTACGAGCAGTACTTC	CATSRGGSLSYEQYF
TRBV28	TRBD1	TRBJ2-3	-	TGTGCCAGCAGTAACAGGGGAAGGACAGATACGCAGTATTTT	CASSNRGRTDTQYF
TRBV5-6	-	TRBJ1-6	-	TGTGCCAGCAGCTTACCCGGGAATAATTCACCCCTCCACTTT	CASSLPGNNSPLHF
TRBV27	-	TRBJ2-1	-	TGTGCCAGCAGTTCCTGGACTCTTACCGGCGACAATGAGCAGTTCTTC	CASSSWTLTGDNEQFF
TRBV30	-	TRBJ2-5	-	TGTGCCTGGAGTGCGGGAGTGGAGACCCAGTACTTC	CAWSAGVETQYF
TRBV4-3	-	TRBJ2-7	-	TGCGCCAGCAGCCAAGATAGAGGGACCTACGAGCAGTACTTC	CASSQDRGTYEQYF
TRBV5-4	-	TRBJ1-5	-	TGTGCCAGCAGCTTGAGAGGTAGCAATCAGCCCCAGCATTTT	CASSLRGSNQPQHF
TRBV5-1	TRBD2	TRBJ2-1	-	TGCGCCAGCAGCGACCTAGCGGGAGGCGGTGAGCAGTTCTTC	CASSDLAGGGEQFF
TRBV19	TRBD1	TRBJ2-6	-	TGTGCCAGTAGTTCGAAGGGGGCGGGCCTCTCTGGGGCCAACGTCCTGACTTTC	CASSSKGAGLSGANVLTF